These T cell receptor beta chains were read from a single sample in a study of T cell changes during pregnancy in multiple sclerosis. Clones were sequenced by immunoSEQ multiplex PCR, and TCRdb holds only the in-frame ones, with some missing. The sample contains approximately 100,000 clones, less than 95% of which appear only once. The sequencing here drew on peripheral blood, taken before pregnancy. These receptors originate from a female donor with multiple sclerosis, enrolled in a pregnancy study. Each CDR3 is given with its conserved first and last residue. Fields, in order: J gene, D gene, clone size, V gene, CDR3 DNA, CDR3 protein. D genes are given only for firm matches. Expanded clones get a size class; other rows say once, few or many, or leave the size out.

j_call: TRBJ2-5; d_call: TRBD2; clone_size: -; v_call: TRBV6-1; cdr3_nt: TGTGCCAGCAGGGGACTAGCAATCAAAGAGACCCAGTACTTC; cdr3_aa: CASRGLAIKETQYF
j_call: TRBJ2-2; d_call: TRBD1; clone_size: -; v_call: TRBV6-1; cdr3_nt: TGTGCCAGCAGTGTAAGACAGGGCGGGGAGCTGTTTTTT; cdr3_aa: CASSVRQGGELFF
j_call: TRBJ2-3; d_call: -; clone_size: -; v_call: TRBV29-1; cdr3_nt: TGCAGCGTTGACCCCCCGGGAGGGACAGAGGATGATACGCAGTATTTT; cdr3_aa: CSVDPPGGTEDDTQYF
j_call: TRBJ2-7; d_call: TRBD1; clone_size: -; v_call: TRBV7-6; cdr3_nt: TGTGCCAGCAGCTTACATCAACAGGGGATGGTAGCCGAGCAGTACTTC; cdr3_aa: CASSLHQQGMVAEQYF
j_call: TRBJ2-1; d_call: TRBD2; clone_size: -; v_call: TRBV6-4; cdr3_nt: TGTGCCAGCAGTGACTCGACTAGCGGCTACAATGAGCAGTTCTTC; cdr3_aa: CASSDSTSGYNEQFF
j_call: TRBJ1-2; d_call: TRBD1; clone_size: -; v_call: TRBV6-5; cdr3_nt: TGTGCCAGCAGTCGTGGACAGGGCGACGGCTACACCTTC; cdr3_aa: CASSRGQGDGYTF
j_call: TRBJ1-1; d_call: -; clone_size: -; v_call: TRBV29-1; cdr3_nt: TGCAGCGTTGAAGGACAGACTTGGCAAAACACTGAAGCTTTCTTT; cdr3_aa: CSVEGQTWQNTEAFF
j_call: TRBJ2-1; d_call: TRBD2; clone_size: -; v_call: TRBV5-4; cdr3_nt: TGTGCCAGCAGCTCAAGGGAGCGGGATAGTAATGAGCAGTTCTTC; cdr3_aa: CASSSRERDSNEQFF
j_call: TRBJ2-3; d_call: TRBD2; clone_size: -; v_call: TRBV7-3; cdr3_nt: TGTGCCAGCAGCAGAGGACTAGCGGGGTCCACAGATACGCAGTATTTT; cdr3_aa: CASSRGLAGSTDTQYF
j_call: TRBJ2-3; d_call: TRBD2; clone_size: -; v_call: TRBV2; cdr3_nt: TGTGCCAGCCAGCTAGTCGGGGGGACAGATACGCAGTATTTT; cdr3_aa: CASQLVGGTDTQYF
j_call: TRBJ2-5; d_call: -; clone_size: -; v_call: TRBV6-1; cdr3_nt: TGTGCCAGCAGTGGAGGGGGGGCCGGGGAGACCCAGTACTTC; cdr3_aa: CASSGGGAGETQYF
j_call: TRBJ2-7; d_call: -; clone_size: few; v_call: TRBV11-2; cdr3_nt: TGTGCCAGCAGCTTAACCCCTTTGGCGGTCGAGCAGTACTTC; cdr3_aa: CASSLTPLAVEQYF
j_call: TRBJ2-2; d_call: -; clone_size: -; v_call: TRBV9; cdr3_nt: TGTGCCAGCAGCGTAGCAGCCAGGGCAAACACCGGGGAGCTGTTTTTT; cdr3_aa: CASSVAARANTGELFF
j_call: TRBJ1-2; d_call: -; clone_size: few; v_call: TRBV18; cdr3_nt: TGTGCCAGCTCACCACGAGAGAACTATGGCTACACCTTC; cdr3_aa: CASSPRENYGYTF
j_call: TRBJ1-1; d_call: TRBD1; clone_size: -; v_call: TRBV2; cdr3_nt: TGTGCCAGCACCAGCGACAGGGTGGGGAACACTGAAGCTTTCTTT; cdr3_aa: CASTSDRVGNTEAFF
j_call: TRBJ2-3; d_call: TRBD2; clone_size: -; v_call: TRBV2; cdr3_nt: TGTGCCAGCGCAGTGAGGAGCGGGACTAGCACAGATACGCAGTATTTT; cdr3_aa: CASAVRSGTSTDTQYF
j_call: TRBJ2-7; d_call: TRBD1; clone_size: -; v_call: TRBV7-9; cdr3_nt: TGTGCCAGCAGCTTAGGGGACAGGGTCTCCTACGAGCAGTACTTC; cdr3_aa: CASSLGDRVSYEQYF
j_call: TRBJ1-6; d_call: -; clone_size: -; v_call: TRBV30; cdr3_nt: TGTGCCTGGAATGGGGGGGACTCCTATAATTCACCCCTCCACTTT; cdr3_aa: CAWNGGDSYNSPLHF
j_call: TRBJ2-7; d_call: -; clone_size: -; v_call: TRBV6-5; cdr3_nt: TGTGCCAGCAGTTATTATACCGGGGGAGCCAACGAGCAGTACTTC; cdr3_aa: CASSYYTGGANEQYF
j_call: TRBJ2-3; d_call: TRBD2; clone_size: -; v_call: TRBV6-4; cdr3_nt: TGTGCCAGCAGTGCTAGCGGGAGCACAGATACGCAGTATTTT; cdr3_aa: CASSASGSTDTQYF
j_call: TRBJ2-7; d_call: TRBD2; clone_size: -; v_call: TRBV25-1; cdr3_nt: TGTGCCAGCAGTTGGGGGGGGGATGGCGAGCAGTACTTC; cdr3_aa: CASSWGGDGEQYF
j_call: TRBJ2-7; d_call: TRBD2; clone_size: -; v_call: TRBV25-1; cdr3_nt: TGTGCCAGCAGTGGGACTAGCGGGAGTCTCCTCGAGCAGTACTTC; cdr3_aa: CASSGTSGSLLEQYF
j_call: TRBJ2-1; d_call: TRBD1; clone_size: -; v_call: TRBV6-1; cdr3_nt: TGTGCCAGCGGGTTTCTGGACAGGAACAATGAGCAGTTCTTC; cdr3_aa: CASGFLDRNNEQFF
j_call: TRBJ1-5; d_call: -; clone_size: -; v_call: TRBV21-1; cdr3_nt: TGTGCCAGCAGCGCGGCGAATACAGGGGGCAATCAGCCCCAGCATTTT; cdr3_aa: CASSAANTGGNQPQHF
j_call: TRBJ2-2; d_call: -; clone_size: -; v_call: TRBV9; cdr3_nt: TGTGCCAGCAGCGCCAGGGGAACCGGGGAGCTGTTTTTT; cdr3_aa: CASSARGTGELFF
j_call: TRBJ1-2; d_call: TRBD1; clone_size: -; v_call: TRBV5-6; cdr3_nt: TGTGCCAGCAGCTCCCCTATATCGGGGACAGGGGGTTATGGCTACACCTTC; cdr3_aa: CASSSPISGTGGYGYTF
j_call: TRBJ1-1; d_call: TRBD1; clone_size: -; v_call: TRBV5-1; cdr3_nt: TGCGCCAGCAGCACCGGGACAGGGCCTCTTAACACTGAAGCTTTCTTT; cdr3_aa: CASSTGTGPLNTEAFF
j_call: TRBJ1-4; d_call: -; clone_size: -; v_call: TRBV5-1; cdr3_nt: TGCGCCAGCAGCTTTAAGGGAGGGTCCCAAGAAAAACTGTTTTTT; cdr3_aa: CASSFKGGSQEKLFF
j_call: TRBJ2-7; d_call: -; clone_size: -; v_call: TRBV19; cdr3_nt: TGTGCCTCCTCAGATACGACCTACGAGCAGTACTTC; cdr3_aa: CASSDTTYEQYF
j_call: TRBJ2-1; d_call: TRBD2; clone_size: -; v_call: TRBV12-5; cdr3_nt: TGTGCTAGTGGTTTGGCTACTAGCGGGGGAAGGAATGAGCAGTTCTTC; cdr3_aa: CASGLATSGGRNEQFF
j_call: TRBJ2-7; d_call: TRBD1; clone_size: -; v_call: TRBV9; cdr3_nt: TGTGCCAGCAGCGTAGACAGGGGAGATGAGCAGTACTTC; cdr3_aa: CASSVDRGDEQYF